These T cell receptor beta chains were read from a single sample in a study of T-cell reconstitution after alpha-beta-depleted transplantation in children. A single record per CDR3 protein comes from TCRdb applying MiXCR to the PCR reads. The sample has 250,000 to 350,000 distinct CDR3 sequences; about 10% are singletons. The sequenced sample was PBMCs from the stem cell graft donor, obtained from the stem cell graft. The receptors here all came from a human donor who donated a stem cell graft to a child with SCID. The CDR3 runs from the conserved cysteine through the conserved F or W. D genes are given only for firm matches. Size tells how often a clone was seen (once, few, many) or the class of an expanded clone, and some rows leave it out.

TRBV12-3/TRBV12-4	many	NA	CAARAGGHNSPLHF
TRBV16	NA	TRBD2	CASSQILSGGRNTQYF
TRBV4-1	NA	NA	CASSQDGGLPPLHF
TRBV20-1	few	NA	CSARHSGEATQYF
TRBV5-1	few	NA	CASSPDSYYEQYF
TRBV5-1	few	NA	CASSQRGPGANVLTF
TRBV5-1	many	NA	CASSLDGRNSGNTIYF
TRBV12-3/TRBV12-4	many	NA	CASSLGTYGYTF
TRBV20-1	NA	NA	CSAYGQITQYF
TRBV6-6	NA	NA	CASSNQPQHF